Below are 10 T cell receptor beta chains sequenced from a single sample in a study of shared clonotypes between healthy human individuals (dated by TCRdb to the early 2020s). Library preparation was by the immunoSEQ multiplex PCR assay. TCRdb provides this immuneACCESS table in a form limited to in-frame rearrangements. Some clones are lacking; in checked studies, under half of them reflect an unresolved V gene, and why the rest are absent is not known. The sample contains more than 1 million clones, around 78% of them found a single time. The ten most abundant clones make up 0.4% to 0.55% of the sample. The sample taken for sequencing was memory CD4+ T cells from PBMCs. The sample's cell subset or site label, in plain terms: CD45RA-negative fraction. These TCRs come from a man younger than 35 in good health. Some clones in this sample may be carry-over from other donors' samples.

The rearrangement joins TRBV4-2 to TRBJ2-5; 7 nucleotides match TRBD1. The end of the DNA is better explained by TRBJ2-7, so the J call may be wrong. This CDR3 has 14 residues. Germline V gene data show CDR1 as LGHNA and CDR2 as YNFKEQ. The CDR3, as DNA: TGTGCCAGCAGCCAAGATCGTGGACAGGACGAGCAGTACTTC. It specifies CASSQDRGQDEQYF.

This rearrangement joins TRBV27 to TRBJ1-2; 7 bases match TRBD1. V was pared by 5 bases and J by 2 bases, with 5 bases of the junction left unmatched. Per germline, CDR1 MNHEY and CDR2 SMNVEV (reference sequence). The CDR3 has 14 residues. CDR3 region: CASSRGPSNYGYTF. CDR3 in DNA: TGTGCCAGCAGTAGGGGGCCATCCAACTATGGCTACACCTTC.

This rearrangement joins TRBV5-1 to TRBJ2-7; D remains unclear. The V end lost 4 bases, the J end lost 0 bases, and 2 bases lay between the germline ends. Germline V CDR1 and CDR2: SGHRS, YFSETQ. CDR3 length: 11 residues. CDR3 in amino acids: CASSNSYEQYF. The CDR3 DNA reads TGCGCCAGCAGCAACTCCTACGAGCAGTACTTC.

The chain joins TRBV5-6 to TRBJ2-3, with 7 bases that match TRBD2. V dropped 0 bases and J dropped 2; count of bases not matched to a gene: 6. The CDR3 runs 16 residues. Germline V gene data show CDR1 as SGHDT and CDR2 as YYEEEE. Here the CDR3 DNA reads TGTGCCAGCAGCTTGGTTTCCAGCGGGAACACAGATACGCAGTATTTT. Its translation: CASSLVSSGNTDTQYF.

As for this clone: The sample holds other DNA sequences that translate to the same CDR3. The rearrangement links TRBV5-6 to TRBJ1-5; D not certain. V lost 0 bases, J lost 4 bases, and 5 bases lay in between. From germline, CDR1 is SGHDT and CDR2 YYEEEE. This CDR3 has 13 amino acids. CDR3 DNA: TGTGCCAGCAGCTTGGGAACGAATCAGCCCCAGCATTTT. It yields the protein CASSLGTNQPQHF.

The V gene is TRBV9, the J gene TRBJ2-3; no clear D. Trimming cost V 2 bases and J 5 bases, with 6 bases left between them. There are 12 residues in the CDR3. Germline loops: CDR1 SGDLS, CDR2 YYNGEE. This CDR3 reads CASSVLEDTQYF. The CDR3 DNA is TGTGCCAGCAGCGTCTTGGAAGATACGCAGTATTTT.

This rearrangement joins TRBV11-3 to TRBJ2-7; D gene uncertain. Germline V CDR1 and CDR2: SGHNT, YENEEA. The CDR3 is made up of 12 amino acids. V gave up 2 bases and J gave up 6 bases, with 8 bases separating them. CDR3 loop: CASSLNKGEQYF. The CDR3 nucleotides are TGTGCCAGCAGCTTAAATAAGGGCGAGCAGTACTTC.

This chain uses TRBV6-5 with TRBJ2-7, with D unclear. The germline CDR1 and CDR2 sequences are MNHEY and SVGAGI. V was shortened by 7 bases and J by 3 bases, with 16 bases between the two germline ends. This CDR3 region has 14 residues. The CDR3 nucleotides read TGTGCCAGCAACCCACCTGGGCTAATCTACGAGCAGTACTTC. Translating gives CASNPPGLIYEQYF.

The chain uses TRBV9 and TRBJ2-7, with 7 bases that match TRBD1. Unmatched junction bases numbered 12, after V lost 7 bases and J lost 5 bases. Germline V gives CDR1 SGDLS, CDR2 YYNGEE. The CDR3 totals 14 residues. This CDR3 is CASGGQGQPNEQYF. CDR3 nucleotides: TGTGCCAGCGGCGGCCAGGGACAGCCAAACGAGCAGTACTTC.

This sequence joins TRBV2 and TRBJ2-7; the match to TRBD2 covers 9 bases. CDR3 size: 15 residues. Germline V gene lookup returns CDR1 SNHLY and CDR2 FYNNEI. V shed 2 bases, J shed 0 bases, and the junction held 2 bases outside the gene matches. The CDR3 is CASSESTSGSYEQYF. The DNA of the CDR3 is TGTGCCAGCAGTGAATCGACTAGCGGCTCCTACGAGCAGTACTTC.